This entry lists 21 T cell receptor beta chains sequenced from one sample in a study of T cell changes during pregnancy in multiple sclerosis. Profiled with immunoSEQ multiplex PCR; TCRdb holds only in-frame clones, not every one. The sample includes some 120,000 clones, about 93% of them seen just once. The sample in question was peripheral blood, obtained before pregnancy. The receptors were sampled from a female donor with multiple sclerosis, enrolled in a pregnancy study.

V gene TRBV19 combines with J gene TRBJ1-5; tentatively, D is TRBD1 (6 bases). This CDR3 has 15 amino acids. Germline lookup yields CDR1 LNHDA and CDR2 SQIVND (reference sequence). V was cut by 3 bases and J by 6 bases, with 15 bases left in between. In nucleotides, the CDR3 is TGTGCCAGTAGTATGAACAGGGTTGAACTTCAGCCCCAGCATTTT. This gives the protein CASSMNRVELQPQHF.

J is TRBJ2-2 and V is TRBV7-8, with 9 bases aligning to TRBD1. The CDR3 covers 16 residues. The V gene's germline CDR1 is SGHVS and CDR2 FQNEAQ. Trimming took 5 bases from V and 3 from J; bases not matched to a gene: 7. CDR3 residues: CASSRRGTGYTGELFF. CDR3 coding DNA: TGTGCCAGCAGCCGCCGCGGGACAGGGTACACCGGGGAGCTGTTTTTT.

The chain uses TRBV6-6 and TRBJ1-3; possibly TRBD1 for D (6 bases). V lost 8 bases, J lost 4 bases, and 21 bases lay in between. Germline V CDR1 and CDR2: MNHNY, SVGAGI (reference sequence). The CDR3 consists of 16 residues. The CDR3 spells CASVAHGGRGGNTIYF. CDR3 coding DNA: TGTGCCAGCGTCGCACACGGGGGGCGCGGAGGAAACACCATATATTTT.

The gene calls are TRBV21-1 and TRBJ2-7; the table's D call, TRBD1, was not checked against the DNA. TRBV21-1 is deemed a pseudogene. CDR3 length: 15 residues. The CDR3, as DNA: TGTGCCAGCAGCAACCCCTTGGGCAGCTCCTACGAGCAGTACTTC. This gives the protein CASSNPLGSSYEQYF.

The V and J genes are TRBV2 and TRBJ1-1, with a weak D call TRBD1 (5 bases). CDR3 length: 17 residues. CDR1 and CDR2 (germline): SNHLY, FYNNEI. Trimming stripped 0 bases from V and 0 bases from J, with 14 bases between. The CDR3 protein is CASSEAGAYRMNTEAFF. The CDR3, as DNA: TGTGCCAGCAGTGAAGCAGGGGCATACCGCATGAACACTGAAGCTTTCTTT.

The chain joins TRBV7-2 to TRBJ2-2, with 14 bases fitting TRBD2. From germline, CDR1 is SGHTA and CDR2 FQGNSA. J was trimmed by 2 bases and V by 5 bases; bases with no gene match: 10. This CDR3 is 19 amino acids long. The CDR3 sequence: CASSPRWTSGRTNTGELFF. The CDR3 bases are TGTGCCAGCAGCCCGAGATGGACTAGCGGGAGGACTAACACCGGGGAGCTGTTTTTT.

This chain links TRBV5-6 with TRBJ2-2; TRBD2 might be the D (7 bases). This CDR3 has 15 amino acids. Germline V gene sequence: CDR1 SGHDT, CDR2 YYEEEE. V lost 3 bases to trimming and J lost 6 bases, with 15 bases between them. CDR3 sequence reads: CASSSSVGGAGELFF. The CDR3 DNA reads TGTGCCAGCAGCTCTTCGGTAGGGGGGGCCGGGGAGCTGTTTTTT. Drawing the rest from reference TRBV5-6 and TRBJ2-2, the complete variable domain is DAGVTQSPTHLIKTRGQQVTLRCSPKSGHDTVSWYQQALGQGPQFIFQYYEEEERQRGNFPDRFSGHQFPNYSSELNVNALLLGDSALYLCASSSSVGGAGELFFGEGSRLTVL.

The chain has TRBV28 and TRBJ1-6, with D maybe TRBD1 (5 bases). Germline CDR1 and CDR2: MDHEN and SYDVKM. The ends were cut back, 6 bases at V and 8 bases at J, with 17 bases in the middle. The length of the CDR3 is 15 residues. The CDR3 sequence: CASRIGSGLDSPLHF. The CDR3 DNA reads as TGTGCCAGCAGGATAGGGTCAGGGCTGGATTCACCCCTCCACTTT.

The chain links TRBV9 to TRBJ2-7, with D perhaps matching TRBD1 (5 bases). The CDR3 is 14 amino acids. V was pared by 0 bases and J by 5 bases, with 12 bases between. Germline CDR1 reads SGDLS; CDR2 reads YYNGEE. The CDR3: CASSVGAGFDEQYF. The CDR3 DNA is TGTGCCAGCAGCGTAGGGGCAGGGTTCGACGAGCAGTACTTC. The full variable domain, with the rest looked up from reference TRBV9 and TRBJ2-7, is DSGVTQTPKHLITATGQRVTLRCSPRSGDLSVYWYQQSLDQGLQFLIQYYNGEERAKGNILERFSAQQFPDLHSELNLSSLELGDSALYFCASSVGAGFDEQYFGPGTRLTVT.

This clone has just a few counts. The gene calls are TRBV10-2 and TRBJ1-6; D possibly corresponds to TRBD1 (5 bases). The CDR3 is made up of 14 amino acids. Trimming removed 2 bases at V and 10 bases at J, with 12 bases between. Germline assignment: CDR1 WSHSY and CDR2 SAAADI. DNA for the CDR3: TGCGCCAGCAGTGAGACTACGGGGGGGTCACCCCTCCACTTT. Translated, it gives CASSETTGGSPLHF.

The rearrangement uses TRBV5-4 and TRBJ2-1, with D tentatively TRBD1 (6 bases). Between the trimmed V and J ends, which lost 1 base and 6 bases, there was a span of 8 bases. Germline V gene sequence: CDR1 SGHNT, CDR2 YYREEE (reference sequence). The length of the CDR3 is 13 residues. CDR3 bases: TGTGCCAGCAGCTTGCAGGGGCTCAATGAGCAGTTCTTC. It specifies CASSLQGLNEQFF.

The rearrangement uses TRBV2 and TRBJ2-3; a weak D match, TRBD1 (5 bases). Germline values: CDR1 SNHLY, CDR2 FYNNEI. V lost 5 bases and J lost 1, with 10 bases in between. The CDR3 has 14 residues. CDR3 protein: CASSRRQRTDTQYF. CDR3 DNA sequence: TGTGCCAGCAGTAGAAGACAGCGCACAGATACGCAGTATTTT.

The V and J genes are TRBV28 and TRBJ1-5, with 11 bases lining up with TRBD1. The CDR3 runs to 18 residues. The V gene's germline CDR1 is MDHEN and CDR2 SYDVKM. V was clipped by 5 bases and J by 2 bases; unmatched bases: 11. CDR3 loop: CASSPVRRDRGGNQPQHF. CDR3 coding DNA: TGTGCCAGCAGTCCGGTCCGCCGGGACAGGGGGGGCAATCAGCCCCAGCATTTT. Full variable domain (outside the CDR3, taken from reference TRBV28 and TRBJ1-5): DVKVTQSSRYLVKRTGEKVFLECVQDMDHENMFWYRQDPGLGLRLIYFSYDVKMKEKGDIPEGYSVSREKKERFSLILESASTNQTSMYLCASSPVRRDRGGNQPQHFGDGTRLSIL.

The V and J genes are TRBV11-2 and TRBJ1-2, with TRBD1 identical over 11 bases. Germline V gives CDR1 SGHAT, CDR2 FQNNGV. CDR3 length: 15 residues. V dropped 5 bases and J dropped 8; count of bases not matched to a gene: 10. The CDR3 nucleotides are TGTGCCAGCAGCCCGACCGGGACAGGGGGAGGAGGCTACACCTTC. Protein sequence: CASSPTGTGGGGYTF.

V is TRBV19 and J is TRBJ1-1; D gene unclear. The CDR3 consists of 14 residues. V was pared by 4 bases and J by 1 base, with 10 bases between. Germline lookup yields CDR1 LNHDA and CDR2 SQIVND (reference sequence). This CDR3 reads CASSTLSPNTEAFF. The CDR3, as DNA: TGTGCCAGTAGTACCTTAAGCCCGAACACTGAAGCTTTCTTT.

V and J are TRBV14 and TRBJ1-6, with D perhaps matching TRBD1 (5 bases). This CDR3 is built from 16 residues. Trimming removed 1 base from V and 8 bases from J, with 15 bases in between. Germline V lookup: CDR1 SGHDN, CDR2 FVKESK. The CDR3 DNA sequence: TGTGCCAGCAGCCAAGTGGTTGGGTTAGGGGATTCACCCCTCCACTTT. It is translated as CASSQVVGLGDSPLHF.

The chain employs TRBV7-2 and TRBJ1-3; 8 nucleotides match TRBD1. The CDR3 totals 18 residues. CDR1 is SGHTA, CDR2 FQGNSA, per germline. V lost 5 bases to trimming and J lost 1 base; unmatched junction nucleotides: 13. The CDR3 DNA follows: TGTGCCAGCAGCCCCACCGGGGGACAGGTCTATTCTGGAAACACCATATATTTT. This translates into CASSPTGGQVYSGNTIYF.

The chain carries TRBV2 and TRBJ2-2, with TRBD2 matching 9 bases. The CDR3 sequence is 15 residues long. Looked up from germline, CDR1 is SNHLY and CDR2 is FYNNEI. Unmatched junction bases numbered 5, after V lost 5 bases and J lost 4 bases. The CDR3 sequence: CASSTEAGGTGELFF. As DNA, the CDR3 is TGTGCCAGCAGTACTGAAGCGGGAGGCACCGGGGAGCTGTTTTTT.

The CDR3 spells CASSERESSYNEQFF. The CDR3 coding sequence is TGTGCCAGCAGTGAACGGGAGAGCTCCTACAATGAGCAGTTCTTC. This chain joins TRBV2 and TRBJ2-1, with D perhaps TRBD2 (6 bases). Germline-derived CDR1 and CDR2 are SNHLY and FYNNEI. V lost 2 bases and J lost 0, with 8 bases in between. CDR3 length: 15 amino acids.

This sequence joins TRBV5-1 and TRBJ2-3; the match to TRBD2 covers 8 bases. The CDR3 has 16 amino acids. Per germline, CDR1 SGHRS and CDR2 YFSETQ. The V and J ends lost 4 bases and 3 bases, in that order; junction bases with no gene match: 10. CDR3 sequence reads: CASSKYGGAETDTQYF. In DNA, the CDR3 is TGCGCCAGCAGCAAGTACGGGGGGGCTGAGACAGATACGCAGTATTTT.

The chain's CDR3 is CASSRTGKIHEQYF. The CDR3 DNA follows: TGTGCCAGCAGCAGGACAGGGAAAATCCACGAGCAGTACTTC. This chain uses TRBV7-6 with TRBJ2-7, with 8 nucleotides matching TRBD1. V lost 5 bases to trimming and J lost 5 bases; unmatched junction nucleotides: 8. The CDR3 extends over 14 amino acids. In germline, CDR1 is SGHVS, CDR2 FNYEAQ.